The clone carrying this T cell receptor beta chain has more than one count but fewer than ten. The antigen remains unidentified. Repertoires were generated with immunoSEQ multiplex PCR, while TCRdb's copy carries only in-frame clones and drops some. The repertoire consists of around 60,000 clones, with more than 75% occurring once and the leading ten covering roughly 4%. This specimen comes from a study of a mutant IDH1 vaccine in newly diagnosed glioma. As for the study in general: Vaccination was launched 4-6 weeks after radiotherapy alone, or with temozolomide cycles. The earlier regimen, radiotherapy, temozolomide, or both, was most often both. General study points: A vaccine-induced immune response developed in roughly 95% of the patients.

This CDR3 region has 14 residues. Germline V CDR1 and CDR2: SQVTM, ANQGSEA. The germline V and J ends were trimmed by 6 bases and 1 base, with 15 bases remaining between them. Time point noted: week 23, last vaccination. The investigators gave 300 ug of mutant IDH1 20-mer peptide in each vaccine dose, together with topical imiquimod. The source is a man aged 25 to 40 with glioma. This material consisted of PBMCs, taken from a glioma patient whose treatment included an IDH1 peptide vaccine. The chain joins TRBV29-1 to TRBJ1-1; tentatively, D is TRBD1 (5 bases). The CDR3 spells CSVEKGTRNTEAFF. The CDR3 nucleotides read TGCAGCGTGGAAAAGGGGACGCGGAACACTGAAGCTTTCTTT.